Within the sample, the clone carrying this T cell receptor beta chain is medium-sized. Antigen: not known. The CDR3 is made up of 14 amino acids. Germline assignment: CDR1 DFQATT and CDR2 SNEGSKA (reference sequence). After removal of 5 bases from V and 6 bases from J, the junction contained 13 bases not matched to a gene. This sample stems from a study of glioma-infiltrating T cells. TCR alpha and beta CDR3 regions were amplified from RNA using iRepertoire nested multiplex PCR. TCRdb processed the multiplex PCR reads anew with MiXCR; each CDR3 protein has one entry. The data hold approximately 6,100 distinct CDR3 sequences, with about 45% observed a single time. Study-wide results and limits: Above-expected tissue-blood divergence occurred in all gliomas, most in low-grade ones.

The sample consisted of glioma tissue, nonneoplastic brain tissue, or PBMCs (not recorded which). The genes are TRBV20-1 and TRBJ2-7; 7 bases agree with TRBD2. The source is a human donor with low-grade glioma or glioblastoma, undergoing nonglioma brain surgery, or in good health (not recorded which). In DNA form, the CDR3 reads TGCAGTGCTCCATCCGGGACTATAATGAGCGAGCAGTACTTC. It encodes CSAPSGTIMSEQYF.